This TCR beta chain stems from a study of T cell repertoires in aging, cancer and after chemotherapy. TCR beta rearrangements were amplified from peripheral blood genomic DNA. TRB rearrangements spanning V, D and J were amplified using mixed TRB-A/B primers. MiXCR was run by TCRdb on the multiplex PCR reads, yielding one entry per CDR3 protein. This table holds about 4,100 distinct CDR3 sequences, roughly 23% found once. The clonotype originates from a human donor with a solid tumor. Sequencing was carried out using blood.

CDR3 loop: CSARERERGMGTGELFF. The CDR3 bases are TGCAGTGCTAGAGAGAGGGAGCGCGGGATGGGCACCGGGGAGCTGTTTTTT. This chain connects TRBV20-1 to TRBJ2-2, with D possibly matching TRBD2 (6 bases). Trimming left V 0 bases short and J 4 bases short, with 18 bases between. The CDR3 totals 17 residues. Germline lookup yields CDR1 DFQATT and CDR2 SNEGSKA (reference sequence).